This is a list of T cell receptor beta chains from one sample in a study of blood T cell repertoires in COVID-19. The protocol was immunoSEQ multiplex PCR, while the TCRdb copy is restricted to in-frame clones and leaves out a portion. The table has some 220,000 clones, roughly 91% seen once. The sample consisted of peripheral blood. These receptors were taken from a man younger than 45 with COVID-19, enrolled during active disease. CDR3s include the opening cysteine and the closing phenylalanine or tryptophan.

j_call | v_call | cdr3_aa
TRBJ1-2 | TRBV5-6 | CASSVQGATNYGYTF
TRBJ1-2 | TRBV12-3/TRBV12-4 | CASTPTGGYGYTF
TRBJ2-3 | TRBV5-1 | CASSPQGRGGADTQYF
TRBJ2-3 | TRBV11-2 | CASSLDRGGGVTDTQYF
TRBJ2-7 | TRBV19 | CASSIGQPYEQYF
TRBJ1-3 | TRBV3-1/TRBV3-2 | CASTGTGSGNTIYF
TRBJ1-1 | TRBV7-2 | CASSSSEVIGMNTEAFF
TRBJ1-3 | TRBV6-5 | CATWTALAGNTIYF
TRBJ2-7 | TRBV7-9 | CASSPRTGGHFFSYEQYF
TRBJ1-1 | TRBV6-5 | CASSSSTEAFF
TRBJ2-1 | TRBV10-3 | CAISEGGGPYNEQFF
TRBJ1-2 | TRBV2 | CASSGQGEIYGYTF
TRBJ2-7 | TRBV3-1/TRBV3-2 | CASSQAWGQGSWGEQYF
TRBJ1-4 | TRBV4-1 | CASSQFDRQNEKLFF
TRBJ2-7 | TRBV11-3 | CASSLGLAGESEQYF
TRBJ1-6 | TRBV5-1 | CASSAQSDRGTSPLHF
TRBJ1-2 | TRBV11-2 | CASSFDARPTPLTNGYTF
TRBJ2-5 | TRBV6-5 | CASSYSNTHQETQYF
TRBJ1-2 | TRBV5-5 | CASSLDAGFNYGYTF
TRBJ1-6 | TRBV4-2 | CASSQDLTGANSPLHF
TRBJ2-1 | TRBV19 | CASTSIGQGWDEQFF
TRBJ2-3 | TRBV9 | CASSPSRLAGGKTDTQYF
TRBJ1-6 | TRBV2 | CASRNTGGRNSPLHF
TRBJ1-1 | TRBV18 | CASSPRTSSMNTEAFF
TRBJ1-3 | TRBV9 | CASSARDFSGNTIYF
TRBJ1-2 | TRBV7-9 | CASSSLGNYGYTF
TRBJ1-2 | TRBV18 | CASSPGQSAYGYTF
TRBJ1-1 | TRBV5-4 | CASSFPGTRDAGAAFF
TRBJ2-5 | TRBV1 | CTSSPRLAGVGETQYF
TRBJ2-7 | TRBV15 | CATSRVGGTPGHEQYF
TRBJ1-6 | TRBV14 | CASSLSRTGWGSPLHF
TRBJ2-7 | TRBV4-1 | CASSQVQGYEQYF
TRBJ2-1 | TRBV7-3 | CASSPGLAGGLSYNEQFF
TRBJ2-3 | TRBV7-9 | CASSLASQGGADTQYF
TRBJ2-3 | TRBV7-3 | CASSFMTSGGAGDTQYF
TRBJ2-7 | TRBV18 | CASSPDRQQYF